The sequence of this TCR beta chain was determined in a study of tumor-infiltrating lymphocytes in primary liver carcinoma. Regarding this clonotype: The junction does not match germline at one end; this may be a read error.

Using a constant-region primer together with ProtoScript II reverse transcriptase, TCR beta cDNA was made from roughly 520 ng of total RNA. Three rounds of nested multiplex PCR with slightly modified ARM-PCR produced TCR beta libraries. A C-beta reverse primer was combined with TRBV1-TRBV30 forward primers in the first two PCR rounds, and each round had ten to eleven cycles. TCRdb itself ran the multiplex PCR reads through MiXCR, one entry per CDR3 protein. The sample holds approximately 310,000 distinct CDR3 sequences, around three fifths seen once. Germline CDR1 is LGHNA and CDR2 is YSLEER. This CDR3 is 19 amino acids long. Germline DNA was also extracted, with blood RNA taken from unsorted whole blood.

The sequence derives from a middle-aged man with primary liver carcinoma and hepatitis B virus infection. The specimen sequenced was peripheral blood. The chain uses TRBV4-3 and TRBJ2-1, with D possibly matching TRBD2 (7 bases). The CDR3 protein is CASSQEMSGGLRGGTEQFF. In DNA, the CDR3 is TGTGCCAGCAGCCAAGAAATGTCGGGGGGCCTCCGTGGCGGCACTGAGCAGTTCTTC.